This T cell receptor beta chain stems from a study of OX40 agonist ivuxolimab in advanced cancers. Study outcomes and limitations: Dose levels from 0.1 to 3.0 mg/kg saw CD4+ and CD8+ blood T cells expand clonally by week 6.

Method: immunoSEQ multiplex PCR; TCRdb's copy keeps in-frame clones and lacks some. Found here are roughly 67,000 clones, more than 75% of them singletons; the top ten hold 3.5% to 5%. With 2 bases removed from V and 1 base from J, the gap between germline ends came to 7 bases. The germline gives CDR1 SGDLS, CDR2 YYNGEE. The CDR3 covers 13 residues. For this clone: Antigen specificity is unknown.

The study sampled blood at baseline, cycle 4 day 1, and cycle 7 day 1. The V and J genes are TRBV9 and TRBJ2-7, with D unclear. This receptor was identified in an adult with an advanced solid tumor such as melanoma, head and neck, liver or kidney cancer. The sample was CD4+ or CD8+ T cells sorted from blood, taken in a trial of the OX40 agonist ivuxolimab. The CDR3 sequence is CASSVGNSYEQYF. The DNA of the CDR3 is TGTGCCAGCAGCGTGGGTAATTCCTACGAGCAGTACTTC.